The clone carrying this T cell receptor (beta chain) was observed a handful of times. The antigen remains undetermined. The data stem from a study of regulatory T cells in long-lasting Graves disease. With iRepertoire HTBI primers and Arm-PCR of CDR3 regions, TCR beta libraries were built. TCRdb processed the multiplex PCR reads anew with MiXCR; each CDR3 protein has one entry. This sample has approximately 400,000 distinct CDR3 sequences, with 12% found just once. The germline CDR1 and CDR2 sequences are SQVTM and ANQGSEA. The CDR3 runs to 13 residues. V lost 5 bases and J lost 1; bases outside the gene matches: 4. Indicated time point: newly diagnosed GD, antithyroid drugs for less than 3 months. Construction of the TCR library relied on RNA isolated from PBMCs. Whole-study findings and limits: Whereas 966 public clonotypes were shared by new patients, persistent patients shared more, at some 3,000. Persistent disease showed a preference for TRBV28, TRBJ1-2 and TRBJ2-5. TCR diversity was lower in persistent Graves' patients than in newly diagnosed ones.

These data are also associated with another study on T cells in Graves' hyperthyroidism and ophthalmopathy.

This sequence originates from a woman younger than 35 with Graves disease. The V call is TRBV29-1, the J call TRBJ2-7; 8 nucleotides align to TRBD2. The sequences come from peripheral blood mononuclear cells (PBMCs), collected at new diagnosis, from a patient treated with antithyroid drugs. The CDR3 protein is CSVKRESSYEQYF. The CDR3 region has the DNA TGCAGCGTTAAGCGGGAGTCGTCCTACGAGCAGTACTTC.